Included here is one T cell receptor (beta chain) sequence, with context. This sample was included in a study of blood T cell repertoires in COVID-19. Overall study context: Italy, Spain and the United States were the sources of the convalescent and acute COVID-19 samples. Sources were T cells, B-cell-depleted T cells, or PBMCs; the material itself was cDNA or gDNA.

Between the trimmed V and J ends, which lost 2 bases and 2 bases, there was a span of 9 bases. CDR3 size: 14 residues. CDR1 is MGHDK, CDR2 SYGVNS, per germline. Authors' processing steps: From reference gene primer amplification, estimates of nucleated cell counts were derived. Method: immunoSEQ multiplex PCR; TCRdb's copy keeps in-frame clones and lacks some. The DNA was the basis for D and trimming; V, J and clone size are from that table. This sample has 100,000 to 150,000 clones, with nearly 70% found just once. This receptor was taken from an older woman with acute or convalescent COVID-19. This chain connects TRBV25-1 to TRBJ2-5; D may be TRBD1 (6 bases). Sequenced material: peripheral blood. CDR3 nucleotide sequence: TGTGCCAGCAGTGAACAGGGGTGGCAAGAGACCCAGTACTTC. It yields the protein CASSEQGWQETQYF.